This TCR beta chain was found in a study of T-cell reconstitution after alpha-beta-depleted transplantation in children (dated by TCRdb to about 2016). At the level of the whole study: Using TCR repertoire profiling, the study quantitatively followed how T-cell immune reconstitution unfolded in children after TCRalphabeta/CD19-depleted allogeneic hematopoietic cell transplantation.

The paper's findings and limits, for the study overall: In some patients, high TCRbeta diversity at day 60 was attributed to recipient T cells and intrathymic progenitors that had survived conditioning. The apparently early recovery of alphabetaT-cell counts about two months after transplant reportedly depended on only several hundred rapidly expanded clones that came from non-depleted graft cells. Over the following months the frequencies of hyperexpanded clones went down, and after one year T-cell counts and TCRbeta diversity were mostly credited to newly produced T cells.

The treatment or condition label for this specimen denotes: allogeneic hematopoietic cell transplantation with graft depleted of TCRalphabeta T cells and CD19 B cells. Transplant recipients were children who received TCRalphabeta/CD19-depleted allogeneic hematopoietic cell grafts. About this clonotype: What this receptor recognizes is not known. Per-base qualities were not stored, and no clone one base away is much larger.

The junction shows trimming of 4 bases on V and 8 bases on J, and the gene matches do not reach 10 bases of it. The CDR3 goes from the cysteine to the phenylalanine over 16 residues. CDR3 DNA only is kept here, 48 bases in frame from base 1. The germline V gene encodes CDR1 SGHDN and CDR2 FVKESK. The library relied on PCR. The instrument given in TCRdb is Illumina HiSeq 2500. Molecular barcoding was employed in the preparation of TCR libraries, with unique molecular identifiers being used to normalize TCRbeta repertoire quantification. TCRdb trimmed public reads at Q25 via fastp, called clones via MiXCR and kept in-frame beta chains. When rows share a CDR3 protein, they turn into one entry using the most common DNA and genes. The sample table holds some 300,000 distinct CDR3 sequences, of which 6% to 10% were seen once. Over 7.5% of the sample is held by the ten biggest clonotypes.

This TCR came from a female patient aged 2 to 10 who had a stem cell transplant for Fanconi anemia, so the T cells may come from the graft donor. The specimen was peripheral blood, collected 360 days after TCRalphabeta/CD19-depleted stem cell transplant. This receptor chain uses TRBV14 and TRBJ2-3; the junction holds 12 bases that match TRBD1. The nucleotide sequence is TGTGCCAGCAGCCCCGGGACAGGGGGCGTTTACGGTACGCAGTATTTT. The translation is CASSPGTGGVYGTQYF.